This passage covers 13 T cell receptor beta chains from one sample sequenced in a study of cytomegalovirus exposure and HLA in healthy donors (dated by TCRdb to 2015 to 2018). The library was obtained by the immunoSEQ multiplex PCR assay. A mixture of 60 forward primers for TCR Vbeta segments and 13 reverse primers for TCR Jbeta segments was used in the multiplex PCR. The table comes from immuneACCESS by way of TCRdb, which keeps in-frame sequences with V and J called. Part of the clones is missing from these tables; in studies checked, under half for an unresolved V gene and the rest for unknown reasons. Within this sample are 140,000 or so clones, with roughly 80% of them counted one time only. The ten largest make up 4.5% of the sample. Sequencing was done on a sample of PBMCs. These receptors originate from a man aged 40-55 years in good health and CMV-seronegative.

J is TRBJ2-7 and V is TRBV28; D is perhaps TRBD1 (5 bases). Looked up from germline, CDR1 is MDHEN and CDR2 is SYDVKM. Trimming took off 6 bases at V and 7 bases at J, with 10 bases between the two ends. This CDR3 has 11 residues. CDR3 amino acids: CASSTQVEQYF. The CDR3 DNA reads TGTGCCAGCAGCACACAGGTAGAGCAGTACTTC.

A word on this clone: A junction end diverges from the germline sequence, so it may reflect a read error. The gene calls are TRBV29-1 and TRBJ2-7; 12 bases are shared with TRBD1. The germline V gene has CDR1 SQVTM and CDR2 ANQGSEA. The CDR3 sequence is 16 residues long. The CDR3 region is CSVGDRGRHVAYGQYF. DNA for the CDR3: TGCAGCGTGGGGGACAGGGGGCGGCACGTTGCGTACGGGCAGTACTTC.

V gene TRBV6-6 combines with J gene TRBJ1-5, with TRBD1 identical over 8 bases. Per the germline V gene, CDR1 is MNHNY and CDR2 is SVGAGI (reference sequence). Trimming took 6 bases from V and 4 from J; bases not matched to a gene: 8. The CDR3 is 15 residues long. The CDR3 is CASSDTRQGNQPQHF. The CDR3, as DNA: TGTGCCAGCAGCGACACCCGACAGGGGAATCAGCCCCAGCATTTT.

The genes are TRBV28 and TRBJ1-1; 7 nucleotides agree with TRBD1. The CDR3 extends over 16 amino acids. V lost 5 bases and J lost 4; bases outside the gene matches: 13. Germline V gene data show CDR1 as MDHEN and CDR2 as SYDVKM. The chain's CDR3 is CASSTRQGAYSTEAFF. In DNA form, the CDR3 reads TGTGCCAGCAGTACCCGACAGGGTGCGTATAGCACTGAAGCTTTCTTT.

J is TRBJ1-4 and V is TRBV10-3; D not certain. The CDR3 sequence is 13 residues long. V gave up 11 bases and J gave up 1 base, with 11 bases separating them. Germline V gene data show CDR1 as ENHRY and CDR2 as SYGVKD. CDR3 in DNA: TGTGCCGTAGGTCGGGGAACTAATGAAAAACTGTTTTTT. Translating gives CAVGRGTNEKLFF.

This rearrangement joins TRBV6-5 to TRBJ1-6; TRBD1 matches at 7 bases. The CDR3 totals 15 residues. The germline CDR1 and CDR2 sequences are MNHEY and SVGAGI. J lost 10 bases, V lost 5 bases, and 11 bases had no gene match. This CDR3 reads CASSRQGRIGSPLHF. The CDR3 bases are TGTGCCAGCAGTAGACAGGGAAGAATAGGGTCACCCCTCCACTTT.

The rearrangement uses TRBV18 and TRBJ2-1, with D perhaps matching TRBD2 (7 bases). CDR3 length: 12 residues. Trimming left V 8 bases short and J 9 bases short, with 14 bases between. Germline values: CDR1 KGHSH, CDR2 LQKENI. CDR3 residues: CASRPGEGEQFF. CDR3 DNA sequence: TGTGCCAGCCGTCCAGGGGAGGGTGAGCAGTTCTTC.

The J gene is TRBJ1-3, the V gene TRBV5-1; D not resolved. The V end lost 0 bases, the J end lost 5 bases, and 15 bases lay between the germline ends. CDR3 length equals 16 residues. CDR1 is SGHRS and CDR2 is YFSETQ in the germline V gene. CDR3 region: CASSLDGGNKRNTIYF. The CDR3 DNA reads as TGCGCCAGCAGCTTGGACGGCGGGAACAAACGAAACACCATATATTTT.

V gene TRBV29-1 combines with J gene TRBJ1-5; TRBD1 agrees at 7 bases. CDR3 length: 17 amino acids. Germline assignment: CDR1 SQVTM and CDR2 ANQGSEA. J gave up 0 bases and V 4 bases, and 12 bases lay outside the gene matches. In DNA, the CDR3 is TGCAGCGTTGGGGGACAAGGGGGCCGAAATAGCAATCAGCCCCAGCATTTT. It specifies CSVGGQGGRNSNQPQHF. Together with reference TRBV29-1 and TRBJ1-5, the CDR3 gives the full variable domain: SAVISQKPSRDICQRGTSLTIQCQVDSQVTMMFWYRQQPGQSLTLIATANQGSEATYESGFVIDKFPISRPNLTFSTLTVSNMSPEDSSIYLCSVGGQGGRNSNQPQHFGDGTRLSIL.

This clone was detected a few times. The chain uses TRBV28 and TRBJ2-7, with D possibly matching TRBD1 (5 bases). The CDR3 length is 15 residues. The V and J ends lost 1 base and 5 bases respectively, with 15 bases between them. Germline CDR1 and CDR2: MDHEN and SYDVKM. The CDR3 sequence: CASSLSTRAINEQYF. CDR3 in DNA: TGTGCCAGCAGTTTATCTACCAGGGCGATCAACGAGCAGTACTTC.

The chain has TRBV2 and TRBJ2-3; TRBD1 matches at 7 bases. Germline V lookup: CDR1 SNHLY, CDR2 FYNNEI. This CDR3 is 15 amino acids long. With 3 bases clipped from V and 2 bases from J, the junction kept 5 bases outside the gene matches. The CDR3 spells CASSDPGQLTDTQYF. In DNA, the CDR3 is TGTGCCAGCAGTGATCCGGGACAGCTCACAGATACGCAGTATTTT.

V and J are TRBV7-9 and TRBJ1-6; D unclear. Trimming stripped 2 bases from V and 5 bases from J, with 7 bases between. CDR3 length equals 14 residues. Germline V lookup: CDR1 SEHNR, CDR2 FQNEAQ (reference sequence). CDR3 sequence: CASSLYTDNSPLHF. The CDR3 region has the DNA TGTGCCAGCAGCTTATATACAGATAATTCACCCCTCCACTTT.

Only one count was recorded for this clone. This chain links TRBV28 with TRBJ1-1, with a possible D match to TRBD1 (5 bases). CDR1 is MDHEN, CDR2 SYDVKM, per germline. CDR3 length: 16 amino acids. V was pared by 6 bases and J by 0 bases, with 17 bases between. The CDR3 reads CASRVNGQGMNTEAFF. DNA for the CDR3: TGTGCCAGCAGGGTAAATGGGCAGGGAATGAACACTGAAGCTTTCTTT.